A single sample is the source of the 14 T cell receptor beta chains below, sequenced in a study of blood T cell repertoires in COVID-19. Profiling relied on immunoSEQ multiplex PCR, and the TCRdb table lists in-frame clones only, not all of them. The sample gives 210,000 or so clones, around 80% of which show up once; more than 10% is in the top ten. The sequenced sample consisted of peripheral blood. The receptors were gathered from a woman in her thirties or forties with acute or convalescent COVID-19.

This rearrangement joins TRBV27 to TRBJ1-1; TRBD1 might be the D (5 bases). With 0 bases removed from V and 1 base from J, the gap between germline ends came to 9 bases. Germline V gene lookup returns CDR1 MNHEY and CDR2 SMNVEV (reference sequence). The CDR3 has 15 amino acids. For the CDR3, the DNA is TGTGCCAGCAGTTTATCTTCAGGGCCGAACACTGAAGCTTTCTTT. Its translation is CASSLSSGPNTEAFF.

The chain has TRBV10-3 and TRBJ2-2; 7 nucleotides match TRBD2. The CDR3 is made up of 15 amino acids. The ends lost 10 bases at V and 2 bases at J; junction bases unmatched: 10. Germline-derived CDR1 and CDR2 are ENHRY and SYGVKD. CDR3 bases: TGTGCCACGACGATGAAGCGGGAAAACACCGGGGAGCTGTTTTTT. It translates to CATTMKRENTGELFF.

The chain links TRBV9 to TRBJ1-6; D is undetermined. The CDR3 is 19 residues long. Germline V lookup: CDR1 SGDLS, CDR2 YYNGEE. The V end lost 4 bases, the J end lost 9 bases, and 29 bases lay between the germline ends. CDR3 sequence reads: CASSPTGREEVLHGSPLHF. The CDR3 bases are TGTGCCAGCAGCCCCACGGGAAGGGAGGAAGTTTTGCATGGTTCACCCCTCCACTTT.

The CDR3 is CASSPAEVKGSPLHF. CDR3 sequence (DNA): TGTGCCAGCAGCCCAGCGGAGGTCAAAGGTTCACCCCTCCACTTT. The rearrangement uses TRBV9 and TRBJ1-6; D is uncertain. CDR1 is SGDLS and CDR2 is YYNGEE in the germline V gene. Trimming cost V 4 bases and J 9 bases, with 17 bases left between them. The CDR3 is 15 residues long. Combining the CDR3 with reference TRBV9 and TRBJ1-6 gives the whole variable domain DSGVTQTPKHLITATGQRVTLRCSPRSGDLSVYWYQQSLDQGLQFLIQYYNGEERAKGNILERFSAQQFPDLHSELNLSSLELGDSALYFCASSPAEVKGSPLHFGNGTRLTVT.

V and J are TRBV25-1 and TRBJ1-1; D remains unclear. V lost 3 bases and J lost 6, with 20 bases in between. The CDR3 sequence is 16 residues long. Germline CDR1 MGHDK, CDR2 SYGVNS. The CDR3 coding sequence is TGTGCCAGCAGTGATCATCCGGAGGGTTGGTGGGCTGAAGCTTTCTTT. This gives the protein CASSDHPEGWWAEAFF.

The rearrangement links TRBV29-1 to TRBJ1-2; no clear D. CDR3 length: 13 residues. Per the germline V gene, CDR1 is SQVTM and CDR2 is ANQGSEA. Trimming took 3 bases from V and 6 from J, leaving 14 bases between them. The CDR3 sequence is CSVEWPGRDGYTF. CDR3 nucleotide sequence: TGCAGCGTTGAGTGGCCGGGGAGGGATGGCTACACCTTC. Full variable domain (rest looked up from reference TRBV29-1 and TRBJ1-2): SAVISQKPSRDICQRGTSLTIQCQVDSQVTMMFWYRQQPGQSLTLIATANQGSEATYESGFVIDKFPISRPNLTFSTLTVSNMSPEDSSIYLCSVEWPGRDGYTFGSGTRLTVV.

The chain has TRBV30 and TRBJ2-1, with D possibly being TRBD2 (5 bases). This CDR3 spans 11 amino acids. V was clipped by 4 bases and J by 9 bases, with 10 bases between them. The V gene's germline CDR1 is GTSNPN and CDR2 SVGIG (reference sequence). The DNA of the CDR3 is TGTGCCTGGATCCGGGAAGGTGAGCAGTTCTTC. This encodes CAWIREGEQFF.

The chain joins TRBV6-5 to TRBJ2-7; perhaps TRBD2 as D (5 bases). The V gene's germline CDR1 is MNHEY and CDR2 SVGAGI. The CDR3 extends over 15 amino acids. Trimming took off 0 bases at V and 4 bases at J, with 13 bases between the two ends. The CDR3 bases are TGTGCCAGCAGTTACTCGAGGGATAGCCGGTACGAGCAGTACTTC. This encodes CASSYSRDSRYEQYF.

The chain links TRBV10-2 to TRBJ2-7, with unresolved D. Germline V gene lookup returns CDR1 WSHSY and CDR2 SAAADI. Trimming removed 5 bases from V and 0 bases from J, with 11 bases in between. This CDR3 has 14 residues. The CDR3 bases are TGCGCCAGCAGTTACGGTCCTGACTCCTACGAGCAGTACTTC. Protein sequence: CASSYGPDSYEQYF.

The chain carries TRBV6-6 and TRBJ1-1; D not certain. Trimming took 0 bases from V and 5 from J, leaving 7 bases between them. Germline V lookup: CDR1 MNHNY, CDR2 SVGAGI (reference sequence). This CDR3 region has 13 residues. The CDR3 DNA sequence: TGTGCCAGCAGTTACTCGATAGAAACTGAAGCTTTCTTT. It codes for CASSYSIETEAFF.

The chain carries TRBV7-2 and TRBJ1-3; 9 bases agree with TRBD1. The CDR3 has 16 amino acids. Germline lookup yields CDR1 SGHTA and CDR2 FQGNSA. Trimming at V came to 3 bases and at J to 2 bases, leaving 5 bases not matched to a gene. CDR3 in DNA: TGTGCCAGCAGCTTCGGGACAGGGAGGACTGGAAACACCATATATTTT. Residues: CASSFGTGRTGNTIYF.

The chain couples TRBV6-5 to TRBJ1-4, with D perhaps matching TRBD1 (6 bases). The CDR3 is 14 amino acids. Germline V gene lookup returns CDR1 MNHEY and CDR2 SVGAGI. The germline V and J ends were trimmed by 5 bases and 8 bases, with 15 bases remaining between them. The CDR3 region has the DNA TGTGCCAGCAGTAATGGACAGAGCAGGGAAAAACTGTTTTTT. The encoded protein is CASSNGQSREKLFF.

The chain couples TRBV11-2 to TRBJ1-2, with TRBD1 identical over 8 bases. V dropped 0 bases and J dropped 7; count of bases not matched to a gene: 4. The length of the CDR3 is 14 residues. Germline V CDR1 and CDR2: SGHAT, FQNNGV. This CDR3 is CASSLDQGAGGYTF. DNA of the CDR3: TGTGCCAGCAGCTTAGATCAGGGGGCGGGTGGCTACACCTTC.

This clone was recorded a few times. V and J are TRBV5-1 and TRBJ2-1; 15 bases agree with TRBD2. Germline V gene sequence: CDR1 SGHRS, CDR2 YFSETQ. This CDR3 has 16 residues. Trimming at V came to 4 bases and at J to 7 bases, leaving 6 bases not matched to a gene. CDR3 bases: TGCGCCAGCAGCGCGGGGACTAGCGGGAGGCAGAATGAGCAGTTCTTC. Its protein is CASSAGTSGRQNEQFF.